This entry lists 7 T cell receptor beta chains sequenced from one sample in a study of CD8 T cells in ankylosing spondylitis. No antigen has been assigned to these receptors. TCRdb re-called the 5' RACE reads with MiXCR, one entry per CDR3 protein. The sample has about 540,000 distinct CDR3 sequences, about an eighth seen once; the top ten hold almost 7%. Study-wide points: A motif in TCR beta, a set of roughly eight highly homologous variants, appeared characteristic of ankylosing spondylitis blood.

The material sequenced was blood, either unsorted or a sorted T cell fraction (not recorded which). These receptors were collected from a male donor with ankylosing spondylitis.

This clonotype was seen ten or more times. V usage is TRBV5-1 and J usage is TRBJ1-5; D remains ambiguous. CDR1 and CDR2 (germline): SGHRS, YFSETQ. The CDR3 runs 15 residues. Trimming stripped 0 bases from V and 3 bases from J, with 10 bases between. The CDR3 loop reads CASSLAGGLNQPQHF. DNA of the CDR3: TGCGCCAGCAGCTTGGCCGGTGGCCTCAATCAGCCCCAGCATTTT.

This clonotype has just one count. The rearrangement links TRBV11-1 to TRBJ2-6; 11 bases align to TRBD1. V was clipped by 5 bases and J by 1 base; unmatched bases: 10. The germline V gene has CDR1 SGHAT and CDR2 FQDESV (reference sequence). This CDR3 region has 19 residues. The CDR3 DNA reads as TGTGCCAGCAGCCTTCGGACAGGGGGCACCTCGTCTGGGGCCAACGTCCTGACTTTC. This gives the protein CASSLRTGGTSSGANVLTF.

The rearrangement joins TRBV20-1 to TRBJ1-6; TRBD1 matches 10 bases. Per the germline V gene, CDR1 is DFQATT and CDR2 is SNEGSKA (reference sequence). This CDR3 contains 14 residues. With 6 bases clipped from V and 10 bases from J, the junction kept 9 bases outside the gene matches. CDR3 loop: CSASTTGGRSPLHF. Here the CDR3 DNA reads TGCAGTGCCTCAACGACAGGGGGCAGGTCACCCCTCCACTTT.

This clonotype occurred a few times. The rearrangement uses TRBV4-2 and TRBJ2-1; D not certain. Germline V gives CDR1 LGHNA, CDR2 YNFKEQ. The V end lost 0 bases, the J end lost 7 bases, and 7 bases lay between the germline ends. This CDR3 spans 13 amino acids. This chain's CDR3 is CASSQDPRNEQFF. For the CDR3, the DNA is TGTGCCAGCAGCCAAGACCCCAGAAATGAGCAGTTCTTC.

The CDR3 DNA is TGCGCCAGCAGCCCCTATCCAGGGGACACTGAAGCTTTCTTT. This codes for CASSPYPGDTEAFF. The chain has TRBV5-1 and TRBJ1-1, with D possibly being TRBD1 (6 bases). CDR3 length: 14 residues. Germline lookup yields CDR1 SGHRS and CDR2 YFSETQ. V gave up 4 bases and J gave up 3 bases, with 13 bases separating them.

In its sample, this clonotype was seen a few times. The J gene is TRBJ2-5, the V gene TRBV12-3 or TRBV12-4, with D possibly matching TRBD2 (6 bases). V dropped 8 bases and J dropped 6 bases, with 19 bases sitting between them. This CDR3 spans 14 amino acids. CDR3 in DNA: TGTGCCAGCTCAATGTCTGGGGGGACGAAGACCCAGTACTTC. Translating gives CASSMSGGTKTQYF.

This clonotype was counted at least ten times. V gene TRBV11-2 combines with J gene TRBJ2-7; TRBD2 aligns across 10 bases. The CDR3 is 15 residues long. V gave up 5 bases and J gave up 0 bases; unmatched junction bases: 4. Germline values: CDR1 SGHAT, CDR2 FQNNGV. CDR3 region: CASSLGLASSYEQYF. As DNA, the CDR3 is TGTGCCAGCAGCCTGGGACTAGCGAGCTCCTACGAGCAGTACTTC.